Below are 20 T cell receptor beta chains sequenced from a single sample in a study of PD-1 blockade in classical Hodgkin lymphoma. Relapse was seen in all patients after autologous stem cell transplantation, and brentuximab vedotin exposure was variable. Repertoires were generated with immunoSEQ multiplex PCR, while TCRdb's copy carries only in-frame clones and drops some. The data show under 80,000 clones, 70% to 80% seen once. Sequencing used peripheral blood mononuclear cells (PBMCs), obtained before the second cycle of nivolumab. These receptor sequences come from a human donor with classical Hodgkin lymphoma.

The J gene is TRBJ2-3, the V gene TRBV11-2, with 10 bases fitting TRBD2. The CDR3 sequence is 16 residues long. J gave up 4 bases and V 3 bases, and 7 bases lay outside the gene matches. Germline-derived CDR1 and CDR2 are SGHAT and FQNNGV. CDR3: CASSLRSGRAADTQYF. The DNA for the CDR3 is TGTGCCAGCAGCTTGCGAAGCGGGAGGGCAGCAGATACGCAGTATTTT. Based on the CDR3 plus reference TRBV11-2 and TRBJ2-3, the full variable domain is EAGVAQSPRYKIIEKRQSVAFWCNPISGHATLYWYQQILGQGPKLLIQFQNNGVVDDSQLPKDRFSAERLKGVDSTLKIQPAKLEDSAVYLCASSLRSGRAADTQYFGPGTRLTVL.

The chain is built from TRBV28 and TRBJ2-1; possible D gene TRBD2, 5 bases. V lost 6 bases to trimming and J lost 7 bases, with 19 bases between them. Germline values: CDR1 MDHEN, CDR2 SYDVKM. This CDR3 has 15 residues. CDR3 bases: TGTGCCAGCAGCCTCCTGGACTTCCCCGGTAATGAGCAGTTCTTC. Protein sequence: CASSLLDFPGNEQFF.

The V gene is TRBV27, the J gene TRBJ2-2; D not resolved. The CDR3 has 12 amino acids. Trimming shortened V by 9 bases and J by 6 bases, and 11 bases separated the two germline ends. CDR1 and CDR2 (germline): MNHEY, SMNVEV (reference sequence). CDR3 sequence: CARIRVAGELFF. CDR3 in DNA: TGTGCCAGGATCCGGGTGGCCGGGGAGCTGTTTTTT.

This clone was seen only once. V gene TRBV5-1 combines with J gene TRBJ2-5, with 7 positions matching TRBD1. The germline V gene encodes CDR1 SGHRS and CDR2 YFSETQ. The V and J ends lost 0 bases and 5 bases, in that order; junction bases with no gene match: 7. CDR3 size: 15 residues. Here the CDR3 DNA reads TGCGCCAGCAGCTTGGAGCCAGGGGGATGGGAGACCCAGTACTTC. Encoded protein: CASSLEPGGWETQYF.

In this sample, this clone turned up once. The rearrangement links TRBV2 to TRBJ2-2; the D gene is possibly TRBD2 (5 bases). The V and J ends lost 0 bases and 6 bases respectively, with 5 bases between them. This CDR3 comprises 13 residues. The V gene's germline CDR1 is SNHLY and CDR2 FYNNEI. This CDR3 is CASSEAGAGELFF. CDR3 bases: TGTGCCAGCAGTGAAGCGGGAGCCGGGGAGCTGTTTTTT. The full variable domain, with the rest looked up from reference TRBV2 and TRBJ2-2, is EPEVTQTPSHQVTQMGQEVILRCVPISNHLYFYWYRQILGQKVEFLVSFYNNEISEKSEIFDDQFSVERPDGSNFTLKIRSTKLEDSAMYFCASSEAGAGELFFGEGSRLTVL.

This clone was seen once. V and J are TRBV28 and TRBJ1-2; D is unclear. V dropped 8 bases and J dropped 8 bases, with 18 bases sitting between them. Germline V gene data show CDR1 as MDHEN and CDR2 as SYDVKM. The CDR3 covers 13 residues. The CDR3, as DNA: TGTGCCAGCTCACTCCGGGAACCTATGGGCTACACCTTC. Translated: CASSLREPMGYTF.

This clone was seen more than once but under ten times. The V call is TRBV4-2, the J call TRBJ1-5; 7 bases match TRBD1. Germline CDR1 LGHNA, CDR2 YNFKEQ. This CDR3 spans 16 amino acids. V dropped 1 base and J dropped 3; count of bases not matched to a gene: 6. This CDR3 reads CASSQGQGLFNQPQHF. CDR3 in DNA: TGTGCCAGCAGCCAAGGACAGGGCCTCTTCAATCAGCCCCAGCATTTT.

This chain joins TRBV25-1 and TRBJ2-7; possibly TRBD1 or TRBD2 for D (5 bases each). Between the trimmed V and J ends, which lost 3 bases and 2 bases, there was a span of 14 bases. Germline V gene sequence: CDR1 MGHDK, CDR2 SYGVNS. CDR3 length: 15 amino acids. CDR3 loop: CASSDGTSRAYEQYF. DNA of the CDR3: TGTGCCAGCAGTGATGGGACGTCTCGAGCCTACGAGCAGTACTTC.

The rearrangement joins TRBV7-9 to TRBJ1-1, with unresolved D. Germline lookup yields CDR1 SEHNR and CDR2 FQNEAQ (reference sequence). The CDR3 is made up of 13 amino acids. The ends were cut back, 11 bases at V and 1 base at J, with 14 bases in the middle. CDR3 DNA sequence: TGTGCCGGAGACGACCTGGCGAACACTGAAGCTTTCTTT. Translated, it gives CAGDDLANTEAFF.

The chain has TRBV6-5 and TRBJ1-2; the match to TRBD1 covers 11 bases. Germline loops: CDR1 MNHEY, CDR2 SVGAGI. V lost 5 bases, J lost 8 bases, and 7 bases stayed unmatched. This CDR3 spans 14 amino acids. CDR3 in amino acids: CASSVTGTGGGYTF. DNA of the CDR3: TGTGCCAGCAGTGTAACCGGGACAGGGGGAGGCTACACCTTC.

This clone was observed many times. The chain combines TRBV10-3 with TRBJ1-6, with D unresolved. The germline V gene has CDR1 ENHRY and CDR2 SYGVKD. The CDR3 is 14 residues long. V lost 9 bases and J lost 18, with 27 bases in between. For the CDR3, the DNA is TGTGCCATTATCGGCGTCCCTTCTATAAATCTCACCCACTTT. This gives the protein CAIIGVPSINLTHF.

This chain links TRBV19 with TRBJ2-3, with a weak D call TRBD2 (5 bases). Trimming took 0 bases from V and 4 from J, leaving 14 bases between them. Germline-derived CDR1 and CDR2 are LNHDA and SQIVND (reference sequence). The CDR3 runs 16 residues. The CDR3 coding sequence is TGTGCCAGTAGTATAGATCTCGGACGGGGAGCAGATACGCAGTATTTT. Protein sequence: CASSIDLGRGADTQYF.

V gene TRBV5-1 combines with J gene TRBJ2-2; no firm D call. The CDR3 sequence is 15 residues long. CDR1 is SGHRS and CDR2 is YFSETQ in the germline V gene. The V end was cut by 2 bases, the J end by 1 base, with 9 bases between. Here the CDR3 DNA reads TGCGCCAGCAGCTTACGAGTTGGGAACACCGGGGAGCTGTTTTTT. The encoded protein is CASSLRVGNTGELFF.

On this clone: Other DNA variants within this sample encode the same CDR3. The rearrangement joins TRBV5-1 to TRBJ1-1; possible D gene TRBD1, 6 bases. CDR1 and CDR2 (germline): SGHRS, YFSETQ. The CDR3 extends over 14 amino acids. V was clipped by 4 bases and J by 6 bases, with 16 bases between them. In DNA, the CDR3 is TGCGCCAGCAGCGACACGGGGGGCACCGCTGAAGCTTTCTTT. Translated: CASSDTGGTAEAFF.

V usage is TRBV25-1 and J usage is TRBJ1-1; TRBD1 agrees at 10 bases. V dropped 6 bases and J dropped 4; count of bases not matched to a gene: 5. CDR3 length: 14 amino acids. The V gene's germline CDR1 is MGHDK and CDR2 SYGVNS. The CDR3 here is CASRSDRGPTEAFF. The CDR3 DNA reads TGTGCCAGCAGGAGCGACAGGGGGCCCACTGAAGCTTTCTTT.

The CDR3 spells CSVGQGGYTF. Here the CDR3 DNA reads TGCAGCGTTGGACAGGGTGGCTACACCTTC. The chain uses TRBV29-1 and TRBJ1-2; 7 nucleotides line up with TRBD1. V was pared by 4 bases and J by 7 bases, with 0 bases of the junction left unmatched. Germline V gene data show CDR1 as SQVTM and CDR2 as ANQGSEA. The CDR3 consists of 10 residues.

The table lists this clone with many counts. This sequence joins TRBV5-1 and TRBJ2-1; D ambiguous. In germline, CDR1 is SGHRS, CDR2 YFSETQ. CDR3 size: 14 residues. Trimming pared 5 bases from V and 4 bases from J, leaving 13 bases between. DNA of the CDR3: TGCGCCAGCAGGGCTGAGACAACGTACAATGAGCAGTTCTTC. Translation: CASRAETTYNEQFF.

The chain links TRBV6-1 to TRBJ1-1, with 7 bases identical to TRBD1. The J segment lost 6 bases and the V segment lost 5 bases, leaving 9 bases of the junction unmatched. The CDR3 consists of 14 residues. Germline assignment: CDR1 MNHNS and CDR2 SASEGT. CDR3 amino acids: CASSFGTAGAEAFF. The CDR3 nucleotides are TGTGCCAGCAGTTTCGGGACAGCGGGCGCTGAAGCTTTCTTT.

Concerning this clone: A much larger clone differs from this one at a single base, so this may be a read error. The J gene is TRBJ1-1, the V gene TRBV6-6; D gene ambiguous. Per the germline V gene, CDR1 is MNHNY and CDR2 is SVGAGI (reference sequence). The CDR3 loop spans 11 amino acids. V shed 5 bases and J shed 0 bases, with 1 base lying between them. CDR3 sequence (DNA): TGTGCCAGCAGTGTGAACACTGAAGCTTTCTTT. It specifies CASSVNTEAFF.

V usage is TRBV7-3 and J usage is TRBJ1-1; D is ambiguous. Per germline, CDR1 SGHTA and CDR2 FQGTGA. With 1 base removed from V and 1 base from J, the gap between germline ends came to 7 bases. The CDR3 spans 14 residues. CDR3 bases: TGTGCCAGCAGCTTAAGTTCTTCGAACACTGAAGCTTTCTTT. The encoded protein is CASSLSSSNTEAFF.